The T cell receptor (beta chain) described here comes from a study of T cells of healthy individuals. CDR3 length: 17 residues. Germline V gives CDR1 SEHNR, CDR2 FQNEAQ (reference sequence). V lost 5 bases and J lost 1; bases outside the gene matches: 12. The table lists this clonotype with many counts. Using its own MiXCR run on the 5' RACE reads, TCRdb lists one record per CDR3 protein. This table holds tens of thousands of distinct CDR3 sequences, around 15% found once. This chain joins TRBV7-9 and TRBJ1-1, with 8 bases fitting TRBD1. This receptor was identified in a human donor in good health. CDR3 loop: CASSEAGQDRRNTEAFF. CDR3 in DNA: TGTGCCAGCAGCGAAGCGGGACAGGACCGGAGGAACACTGAAGCTTTCTTT. Complete variable domain (other parts from reference TRBV7-9 and TRBJ1-1): DTGVSQNPRHKITKRGQNVTFRCDPISEHNRLYWYRQTLGQGPEFLTYFQNEAQLEKSRLLSDRFSAERPKGSFSTLEIQRTEQGDSAMYLCASSEAGQDRRNTEAFFGQGTRLTVV.